This is a list of T cell receptor beta chains from one sample in a study of blood T cell repertoires in COVID-19. The method was immunoSEQ multiplex PCR; TCRdb's version includes in-frame clones alone and lacks a portion of them. The table records some 50,000 clones, over 80% of them present only once. Sequenced material: peripheral blood. These receptors all stem from a human donor in a cohort sampled during active COVID-19. CDR3s leave out the opening cysteine and the closing phenylalanine or tryptophan.

J gene: TRBJ1-2; V gene: TRBV2; CDR3 protein: ASSEERLGNYGYT
J gene: TRBJ1-1; V gene: TRBV3-1/TRBV3-2; CDR3 protein: ASTLTKNTEAF
J gene: TRBJ2-3; V gene: TRBV5-6; CDR3 protein: ASSFERGLTFYSTDTQY
J gene: TRBJ1-1; V gene: TRBV6-1; CDR3 protein: ASSEYGTGNTEAF
J gene: TRBJ1-1; V gene: TRBV19; CDR3 protein: ASSIVGAGTEAF
J gene: TRBJ1-6; V gene: TRBV12-5; CDR3 protein: ASGLADGRGGGYDSPLH
J gene: TRBJ2-5; V gene: TRBV4-1; CDR3 protein: ASSQDGSGGQETQY
J gene: TRBJ1-5; V gene: TRBV18; CDR3 protein: ASSLQGWSQPQH
J gene: TRBJ1-1; V gene: TRBV20-1; CDR3 protein: SAEKQTEAF
J gene: TRBJ2-1; V gene: TRBV2; CDR3 protein: ASNPLAGGPNEQF
J gene: TRBJ1-6; V gene: TRBV27; CDR3 protein: ASSFRAGGIGSPLH
J gene: TRBJ2-5; V gene: TRBV19; CDR3 protein: ATSPGTSAQTQY
J gene: TRBJ2-6; V gene: TRBV5-1; CDR3 protein: ASSSGGPPGANVLT
J gene: TRBJ2-1; V gene: TRBV5-1; CDR3 protein: ASFLSPGGYNEQF
J gene: TRBJ2-1; V gene: TRBV7-3; CDR3 protein: ASSFGLAGLNEQF
J gene: TRBJ2-7; V gene: TRBV27; CDR3 protein: ASSSPPRAPHEQY
J gene: TRBJ2-3; V gene: TRBV4-2; CDR3 protein: ASSHPLQRGPSTDTQY
J gene: TRBJ2-7; V gene: TRBV5-3; CDR3 protein: ARSLTGDSSYEQY
J gene: TRBJ2-7; V gene: TRBV11-3; CDR3 protein: ASSPSAGYEQY
J gene: TRBJ2-1; V gene: TRBV7-2; CDR3 protein: ASSVSGGQNEQF
J gene: TRBJ1-6; V gene: TRBV5-8; CDR3 protein: ASRDPTGAGSYNSPLH
J gene: TRBJ2-3; V gene: TRBV29-1; CDR3 protein: SVRDRSSTDTQY
J gene: TRBJ2-5; V gene: TRBV2; CDR3 protein: ASSVSYGTSGSAQY
J gene: TRBJ2-3; V gene: TRBV15; CDR3 protein: ATSRSTGGLITSTDTQY
J gene: TRBJ1-1; V gene: TRBV6-5; CDR3 protein: ASIGLGGGTEAF
J gene: TRBJ2-1; V gene: TRBV2; CDR3 protein: ASSQTSHGNEQF
J gene: TRBJ2-3; V gene: TRBV14; CDR3 protein: ASSQIHGGTQY
J gene: TRBJ2-7; V gene: TRBV5-1; CDR3 protein: ASSLGSGERYEQY
J gene: TRBJ2-1; V gene: TRBV6-1; CDR3 protein: ASSEYYLTGNEQF
J gene: TRBJ2-5; V gene: TRBV11-2; CDR3 protein: ASSLRGAGGLQETQY
J gene: TRBJ2-7; V gene: TRBV3-1/TRBV3-2; CDR3 protein: ASQRKGAYEQY
J gene: TRBJ1-2; V gene: TRBV7-3; CDR3 protein: ASSLTPGGDGYT
J gene: TRBJ1-2; V gene: TRBV6-6; CDR3 protein: ASSPRGGFYGYT
J gene: TRBJ1-1; V gene: TRBV30; CDR3 protein: AWGTGVNTEAF
J gene: TRBJ1-2; V gene: TRBV13; CDR3 protein: ASSLRGQWNYGYT
J gene: TRBJ1-6; V gene: TRBV18; CDR3 protein: ASSPGRGAQNSPLH
J gene: TRBJ2-2; V gene: TRBV11-3; CDR3 protein: ASSWETGELF
J gene: TRBJ1-2; V gene: TRBV6-6; CDR3 protein: ASSYSGRTGYGYT
J gene: TRBJ1-1; V gene: TRBV2; CDR3 protein: ASSVQGANTEAF
J gene: TRBJ2-7; V gene: TRBV7-2; CDR3 protein: ASSGGQGAYEQY
J gene: TRBJ2-5; V gene: TRBV2; CDR3 protein: ASSRQGYGETQY
J gene: TRBJ2-1; V gene: TRBV6-1; CDR3 protein: ASSEIGAPTGEQF
J gene: TRBJ1-2; V gene: TRBV5-4; CDR3 protein: ASTPGVRVDYT
J gene: TRBJ2-1; V gene: TRBV19; CDR3 protein: ASTKEGVPYNEQF
J gene: TRBJ2-2; V gene: TRBV27; CDR3 protein: ASSRSSGDTGELF
J gene: TRBJ1-5; V gene: TRBV5-5; CDR3 protein: ASSLVTGLSNQPQH
J gene: TRBJ2-7; V gene: TRBV6-5; CDR3 protein: ASSPPQGGEY
J gene: TRBJ2-2; V gene: TRBV7-9; CDR3 protein: ASSDTGPPNTGELF
J gene: TRBJ1-2; V gene: TRBV19; CDR3 protein: ASSTPGTGISYGYT
J gene: TRBJ2-7; V gene: TRBV4-1; CDR3 protein: ASSRRQGSYEQY
J gene: TRBJ1-3; V gene: TRBV11-3; CDR3 protein: ASSLDGLSGNTIY
J gene: TRBJ2-5; V gene: TRBV2; CDR3 protein: ASRGGTGGVETQY
J gene: TRBJ2-7; V gene: TRBV19; CDR3 protein: ASSPRDRSSYEQY
J gene: TRBJ1-2; V gene: TRBV4-1; CDR3 protein: ASSQGPGTYGYT
J gene: TRBJ2-1; V gene: TRBV9; CDR3 protein: ASSVSGYEQF
J gene: TRBJ1-5; V gene: TRBV18; CDR3 protein: ASSSGKTQPQH